The 6 T cell receptor beta chains listed next were all sequenced from one sample in a study of a mutant IDH1 vaccine in newly diagnosed glioma. The time point denotes: week 23, last vaccination. Vaccination used 300 ug of mutant IDH1 20-mer peptide per dose, with topical imiquimod. These receptors are not linked to any known antigen. Libraries were prepared by immunoSEQ multiplex PCR; TCRdb keeps only in-frame clonotypes and omits some of them. The sample consists of 25,000 to 30,000 clones, roughly 80% of them appearing once. The specimen comprised PBMCs, sampled from a glioma patient whose treatment included an IDH1 peptide vaccine. All receptors come from a woman aged 30 to 39 with glioma.

This chain links TRBV7-9 with TRBJ1-1, with TRBD1 matching over 8 bases. Germline V lookup: CDR1 SEHNR, CDR2 FQNEAQ (reference sequence). The CDR3 extends over 14 amino acids. J gave up 0 bases and V 6 bases, and 3 bases lay outside the gene matches. The CDR3 DNA sequence: TGTGCCAGCAGTCCGACAGGGGTGAACACTGAAGCTTTCTTT. This codes for CASSPTGVNTEAFF. Drawing the rest from reference TRBV7-9 and TRBJ1-1, the complete variable domain is DTGVSQNPRHKITKRGQNVTFRCDPISEHNRLYWYRQTLGQGPEFLTYFQNEAQLEKSRLLSDRFSAERPKGSFSTLEIQRTEQGDSAMYLCASSPTGVNTEAFFGQGTRLTVV.

The V and J genes are TRBV7-2 and TRBJ2-1, with D maybe TRBD1 (6 bases). CDR1 is SGHTA and CDR2 is FQGNSA in the germline V gene. With 1 base removed from V and 0 bases from J, the gap between germline ends came to 7 bases. This CDR3 has 15 residues. The chain's CDR3 is CASSLEGGSYNEQFF. CDR3 DNA sequence: TGTGCCAGCAGCTTAGAAGGGGGCTCCTACAATGAGCAGTTCTTC.

The rearrangement joins TRBV4-3 to TRBJ1-6; perhaps TRBD1 as D (5 bases). Germline V gene sequence: CDR1 LGHNA, CDR2 YSLEER. The CDR3 contains 13 residues. V was pared by 6 bases and J by 6 bases, with 9 bases between. CDR3 region: CASSSGLNSPLHF. The CDR3 DNA sequence: TGCGCCAGCAGTTCAGGGCTTAATTCACCCCTCCACTTT.

To note about this clone: Within the sample, other DNA sequences also encode this same CDR3. CDR3 in amino acids: CASSLEGGDEQYF. The CDR3 coding sequence is TGCGCCAGCAGCTTGGAGGGGGGAGACGAGCAGTACTTC. The chain joins TRBV5-1 to TRBJ2-7; D is perhaps TRBD1 or TRBD2 (6 bases each). Trimming cost V 0 bases and J 5 bases, with 9 bases left between them. CDR1 is SGHRS and CDR2 is YFSETQ in the germline V gene. The CDR3 extends over 13 amino acids. Based on the CDR3 plus reference TRBV5-1 and TRBJ2-7, the full variable domain is KAGVTQTPRYLIKTRGQQVTLSCSPISGHRSVSWYQQTPGQGLQFLFEYFSETQRNKGNFPGRFSGRQFSNSRSEMNVSTLELGDSALYLCASSLEGGDEQYFGPGTRLTVT.

This chain links TRBV6-1 with TRBJ2-7; tentative D call: TRBD1 (6 bases). The CDR3 is made up of 11 amino acids. The germline V gene encodes CDR1 MNHNS and CDR2 SASEGT. V was pared by 7 bases and J by 6 bases, with 10 bases between. CDR3 in DNA: TGTGCCAGCATTAAGGGGGTCGAGCAGTACTTC. Translated, it gives CASIKGVEQYF.

J is TRBJ2-7 and V is TRBV5-4; a possible D gene is TRBD2 (6 bases). With 0 bases removed from V and 6 bases from J, the gap between germline ends came to 13 bases. The CDR3 has 14 residues. CDR1 is SGHNT and CDR2 is YYREEE in the germline V gene (reference sequence). The CDR3 sequence is CASSLDILGGEQYF. CDR3 bases: TGTGCCAGCAGCTTGGATATCCTGGGGGGCGAGCAGTACTTC.